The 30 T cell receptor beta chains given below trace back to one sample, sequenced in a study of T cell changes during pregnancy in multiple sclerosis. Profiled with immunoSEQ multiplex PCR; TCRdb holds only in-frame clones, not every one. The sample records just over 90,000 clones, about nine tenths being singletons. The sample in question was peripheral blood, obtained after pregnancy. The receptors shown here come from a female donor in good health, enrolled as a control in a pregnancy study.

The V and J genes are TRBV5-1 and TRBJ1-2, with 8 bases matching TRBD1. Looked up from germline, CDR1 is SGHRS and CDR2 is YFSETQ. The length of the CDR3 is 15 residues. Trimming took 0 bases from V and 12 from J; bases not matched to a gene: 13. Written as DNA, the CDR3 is TGCGCCAGCAGCTTGGAAGAGGGGGGACAGGCGACGGACACCTTC. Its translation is CASSLEEGGQATDTF.

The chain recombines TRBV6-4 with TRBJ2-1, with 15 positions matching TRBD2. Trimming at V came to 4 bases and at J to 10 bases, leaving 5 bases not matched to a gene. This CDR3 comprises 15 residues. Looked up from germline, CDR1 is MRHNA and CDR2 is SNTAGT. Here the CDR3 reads CASSGTSGGAGEQFF. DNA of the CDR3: TGTGCCAGCAGTGGGACTAGCGGGGGGGCTGGAGAGCAGTTCTTC.

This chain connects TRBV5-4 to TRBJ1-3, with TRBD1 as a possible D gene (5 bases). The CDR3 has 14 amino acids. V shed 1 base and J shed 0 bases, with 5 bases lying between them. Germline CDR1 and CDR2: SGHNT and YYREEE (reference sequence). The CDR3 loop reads CASSLQGSGNTIYF. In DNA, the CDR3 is TGTGCCAGCAGCTTGCAGGGCTCTGGAAACACCATATATTTT.

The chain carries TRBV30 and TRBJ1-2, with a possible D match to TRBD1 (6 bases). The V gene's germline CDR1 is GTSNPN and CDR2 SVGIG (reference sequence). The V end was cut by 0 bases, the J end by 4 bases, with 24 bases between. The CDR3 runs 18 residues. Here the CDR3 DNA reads TGTGCCTGGAGTGTACGGCCGGTGGTGGCAGGGGAGAGCTATGGCTACACCTTC. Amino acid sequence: CAWSVRPVVAGESYGYTF. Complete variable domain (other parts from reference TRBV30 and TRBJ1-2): SQTIHQWPATLVQPVGSPLSLECTVEGTSNPNLYWYRQAAGRGLQLLFYSVGIGQISSEVPQNLSASRPQDRQFILSSKKLLLSDSGFYLCAWSVRPVVAGESYGYTFGSGTRLTVV.

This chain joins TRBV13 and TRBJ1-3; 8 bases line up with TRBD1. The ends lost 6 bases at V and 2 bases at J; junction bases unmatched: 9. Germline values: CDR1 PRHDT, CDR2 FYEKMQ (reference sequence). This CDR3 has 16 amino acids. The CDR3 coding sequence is TGTGCCAGCAGTCGGACAGGGAGTAACCCTGGAAACACCATATATTTT. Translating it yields CASSRTGSNPGNTIYF.

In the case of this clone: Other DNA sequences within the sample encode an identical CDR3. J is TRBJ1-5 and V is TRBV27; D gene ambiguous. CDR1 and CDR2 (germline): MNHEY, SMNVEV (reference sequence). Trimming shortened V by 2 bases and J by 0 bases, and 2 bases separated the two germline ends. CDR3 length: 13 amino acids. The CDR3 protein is CASSLLSNQPQHF. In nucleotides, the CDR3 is TGTGCCAGCAGTTTACTTAGCAATCAGCCCCAGCATTTT.

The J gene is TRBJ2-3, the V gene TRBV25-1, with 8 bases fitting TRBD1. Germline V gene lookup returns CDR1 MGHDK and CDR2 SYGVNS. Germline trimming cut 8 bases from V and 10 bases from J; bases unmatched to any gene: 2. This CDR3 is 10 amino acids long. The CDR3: CASSGQAQYF. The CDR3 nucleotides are TGTGCCAGCTCGGGACAGGCGCAGTATTTT. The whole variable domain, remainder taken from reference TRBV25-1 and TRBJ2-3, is EADIYQTPRYLVIGTGKKITLECSQTMGHDKMYWYQQDPGMELHLIHYSYGVNSTEKGDLSSESTVSRIRTEHFPLTLESARPSHTSQYLCASSGQAQYFGPGTRLTVL.

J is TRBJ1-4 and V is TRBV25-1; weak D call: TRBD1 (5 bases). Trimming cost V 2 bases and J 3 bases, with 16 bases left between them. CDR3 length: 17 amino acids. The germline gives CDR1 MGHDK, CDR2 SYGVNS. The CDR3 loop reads CASSESGRGRSNEKLFF. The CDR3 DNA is TGTGCCAGCAGTGAAAGTGGAAGGGGTCGGTCTAATGAAAAACTGTTTTTT.

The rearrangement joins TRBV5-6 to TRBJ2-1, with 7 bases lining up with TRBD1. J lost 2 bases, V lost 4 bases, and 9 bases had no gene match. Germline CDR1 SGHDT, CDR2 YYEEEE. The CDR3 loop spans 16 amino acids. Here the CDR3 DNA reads TGTGCCAGCAGCACTCCCGGGACAGAGCCCTACAATGAGCAGTTCTTC. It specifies CASSTPGTEPYNEQFF.

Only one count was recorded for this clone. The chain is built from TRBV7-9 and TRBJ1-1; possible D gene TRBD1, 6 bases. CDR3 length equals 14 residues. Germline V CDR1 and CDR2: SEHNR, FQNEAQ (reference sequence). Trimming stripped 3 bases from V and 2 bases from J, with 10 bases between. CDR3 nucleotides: TGTGCCAGCAGCTTGCAACAGGGTAACACTGAAGCTTTCTTT. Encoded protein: CASSLQQGNTEAFF.

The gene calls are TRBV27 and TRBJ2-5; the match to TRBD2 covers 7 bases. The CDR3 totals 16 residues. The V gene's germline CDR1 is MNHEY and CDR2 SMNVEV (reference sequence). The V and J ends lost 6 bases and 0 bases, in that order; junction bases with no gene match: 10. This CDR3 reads CASRSFGRTYQETQYF. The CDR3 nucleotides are TGTGCCAGCAGATCGTTCGGGAGGACGTACCAAGAGACCCAGTACTTC.

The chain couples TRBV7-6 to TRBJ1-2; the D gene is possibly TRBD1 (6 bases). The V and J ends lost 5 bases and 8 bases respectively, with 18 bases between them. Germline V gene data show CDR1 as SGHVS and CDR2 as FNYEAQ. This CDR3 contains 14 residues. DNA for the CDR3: TGTGCCAGCAGCCCGACGCCAGGGGTACAGGGCTACACCTTC. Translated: CASSPTPGVQGYTF.

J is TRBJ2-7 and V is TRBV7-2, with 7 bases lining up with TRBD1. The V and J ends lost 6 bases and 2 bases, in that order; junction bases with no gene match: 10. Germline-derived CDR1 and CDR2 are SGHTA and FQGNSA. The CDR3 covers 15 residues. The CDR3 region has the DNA TGTGCCAGCAGAGAAAGAGGGGGCCCCCCCTACGAGCAGTACTTC. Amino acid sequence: CASRERGGPPYEQYF.

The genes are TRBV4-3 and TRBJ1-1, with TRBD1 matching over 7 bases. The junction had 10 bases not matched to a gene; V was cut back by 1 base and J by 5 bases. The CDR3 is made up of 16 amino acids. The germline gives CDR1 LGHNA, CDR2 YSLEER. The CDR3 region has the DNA TGCGCCAGCAGCCAAGTAAGGACAGGTTTGAGAACTGAAGCTTTCTTT. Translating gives CASSQVRTGLRTEAFF.

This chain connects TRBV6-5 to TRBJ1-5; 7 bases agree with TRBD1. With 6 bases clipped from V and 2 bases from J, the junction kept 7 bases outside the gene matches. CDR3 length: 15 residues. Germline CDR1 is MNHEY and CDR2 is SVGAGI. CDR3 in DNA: TGTGCCAGCAGCCCGGGACAGTCGGGCAATCAGCCCCAGCATTTT. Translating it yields CASSPGQSGNQPQHF.

In DNA, the CDR3 is TGTGCCAGCAGAGCCCCCGGGGGGTCCCGGGGCACCATATATTTT. Protein: CASRAPGGSRGTIYF. The V and J genes are TRBV28 and TRBJ1-3, with TRBD1 as a possible D gene (5 bases). The germline V gene encodes CDR1 MDHEN and CDR2 SYDVKM. This CDR3 comprises 15 residues. With 6 bases removed from V and 9 bases from J, the gap between germline ends came to 21 bases. Together with reference TRBV28 and TRBJ1-3, the CDR3 gives the full variable domain: DVKVTQSSRYLVKRTGEKVFLECVQDMDHENMFWYRQDPGLGLRLIYFSYDVKMKEKGDIPEGYSVSREKKERFSLILESASTNQTSMYLCASRAPGGSRGTIYFGEGSWLTVV.

The CDR3 loop reads CASSLTGTGGTEAFF. DNA for the CDR3: TGTGCCAGCAGCTTAACGGGGACAGGGGGCACTGAAGCTTTCTTT. V and J are TRBV7-3 and TRBJ1-1, with 11 bases aligning to TRBD1. Per the germline V gene, CDR1 is SGHTA and CDR2 is FQGTGA. The CDR3 consists of 15 residues. V shed 0 bases, J shed 4 bases, and the junction held 1 base outside the gene matches.

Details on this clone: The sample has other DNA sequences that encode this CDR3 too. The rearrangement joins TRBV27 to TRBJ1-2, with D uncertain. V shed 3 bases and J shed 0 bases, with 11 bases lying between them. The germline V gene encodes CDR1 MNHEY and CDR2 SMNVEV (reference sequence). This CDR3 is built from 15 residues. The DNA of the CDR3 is TGTGCCAGCAGTTTCGGCGGAGCACCTAACTATGGCTACACCTTC. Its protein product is CASSFGGAPNYGYTF.

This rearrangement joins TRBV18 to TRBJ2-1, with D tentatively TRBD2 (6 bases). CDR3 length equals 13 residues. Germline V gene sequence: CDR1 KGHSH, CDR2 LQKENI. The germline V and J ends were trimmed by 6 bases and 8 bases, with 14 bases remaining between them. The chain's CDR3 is CASSLDLADEQFF. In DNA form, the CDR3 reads TGTGCCAGCTCGTTAGACTTAGCGGATGAGCAGTTCTTC.

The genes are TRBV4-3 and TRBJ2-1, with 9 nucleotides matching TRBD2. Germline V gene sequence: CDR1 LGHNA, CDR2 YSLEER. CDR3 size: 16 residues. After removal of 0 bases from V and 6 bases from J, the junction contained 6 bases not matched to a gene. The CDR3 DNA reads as TGCGCCAGCAGCCAAGAATGGGCTAGCGGGGTCAATGAGCAGTTCTTC. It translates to CASSQEWASGVNEQFF.

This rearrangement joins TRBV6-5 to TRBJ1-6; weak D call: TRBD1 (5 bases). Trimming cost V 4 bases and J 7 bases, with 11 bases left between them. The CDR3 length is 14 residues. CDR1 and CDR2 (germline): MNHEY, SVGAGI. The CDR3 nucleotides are TGTGCCAGCAGTTGGGGCAGTCTCAATTCACCCCTCCACTTT. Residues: CASSWGSLNSPLHF.

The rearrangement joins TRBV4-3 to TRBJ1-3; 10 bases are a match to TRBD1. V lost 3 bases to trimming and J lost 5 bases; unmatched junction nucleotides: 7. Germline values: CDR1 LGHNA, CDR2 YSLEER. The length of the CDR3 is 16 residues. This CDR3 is CASSQSRQGARNTIYF. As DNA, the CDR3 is TGCGCCAGCAGCCAGAGTCGACAGGGGGCGAGAAACACCATATATTTT.

This chain's CDR3 is CATRGQGASSSNEKLFF. The CDR3 nucleotides read TGCGCCACCAGGGGGCAGGGGGCTTCCTCAAGTAATGAAAAACTGTTTTTT. The V call is TRBV10-1, the J call TRBJ1-4; TRBD1 matches 8 bases. CDR3 length: 17 residues. Germline CDR1 WNHNN, CDR2 SYGVQD (reference sequence). V trimming: 10 bases; J trimming: 4 bases; junction bases outside the gene matches: 17.

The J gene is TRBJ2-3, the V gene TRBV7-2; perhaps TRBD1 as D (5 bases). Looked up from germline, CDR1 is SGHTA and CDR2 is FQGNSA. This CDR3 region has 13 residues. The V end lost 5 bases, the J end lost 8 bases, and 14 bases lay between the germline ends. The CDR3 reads CASSPTERGTQYF. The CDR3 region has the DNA TGTGCCAGCAGCCCTACAGAAAGGGGTACGCAGTATTTT.

The CDR3 is CASSYRGGTYNEQFF. CDR3 DNA: TGTGCCAGCAGCTACAGGGGGGGGACCTACAATGAGCAGTTCTTC. The V gene is TRBV7-3, the J gene TRBJ2-1; D is perhaps TRBD1 (8 bases). CDR3 length: 15 amino acids. Germline CDR1 is SGHTA and CDR2 is FQGTGA. V was shortened by 4 bases and J by 2 bases, with 12 bases between the two germline ends.

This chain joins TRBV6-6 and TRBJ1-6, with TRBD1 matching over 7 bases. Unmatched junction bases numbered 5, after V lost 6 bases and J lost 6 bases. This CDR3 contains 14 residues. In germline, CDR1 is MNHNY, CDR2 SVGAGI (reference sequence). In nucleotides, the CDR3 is TGTGCCAGCAGCCCCGGGACAGTTAATTCACCCCTCCACTTT. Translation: CASSPGTVNSPLHF.

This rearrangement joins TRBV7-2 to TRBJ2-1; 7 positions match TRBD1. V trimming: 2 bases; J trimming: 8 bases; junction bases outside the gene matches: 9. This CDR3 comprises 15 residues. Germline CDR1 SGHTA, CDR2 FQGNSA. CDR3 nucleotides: TGTGCCAGCAGCTTAATGGCAGGGGGTGGGGATGAGCAGTTCTTC. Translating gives CASSLMAGGGDEQFF.

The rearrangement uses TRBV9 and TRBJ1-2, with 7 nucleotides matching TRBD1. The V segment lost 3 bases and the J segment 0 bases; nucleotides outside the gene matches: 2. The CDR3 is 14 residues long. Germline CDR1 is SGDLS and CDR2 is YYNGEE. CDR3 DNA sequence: TGTGCCAGCAGCGCGGACAGGACTAACTATGGCTACACCTTC. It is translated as CASSADRTNYGYTF.

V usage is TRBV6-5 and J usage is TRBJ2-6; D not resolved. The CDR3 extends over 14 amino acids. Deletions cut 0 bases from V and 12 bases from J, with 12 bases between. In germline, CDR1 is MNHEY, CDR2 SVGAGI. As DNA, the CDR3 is TGTGCCAGCAGTTACTCGAGACTGTCCAGCGTCCTGACTTTC. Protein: CASSYSRLSSVLTF.

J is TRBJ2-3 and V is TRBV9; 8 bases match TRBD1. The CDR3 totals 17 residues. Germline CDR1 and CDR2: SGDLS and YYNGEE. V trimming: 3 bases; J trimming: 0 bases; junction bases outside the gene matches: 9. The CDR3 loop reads CASSETRTGISTDTQYF. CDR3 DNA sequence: TGTGCCAGCAGCGAGACTCGGACAGGGATTAGCACAGATACGCAGTATTTT.